This entry concerns a single TCR beta chain. This entry belongs to a study of blood T cell repertoires in COVID-19. At the level of the study: T cells, B-cell-depleted T cells, or PBMCs supplied cDNA or gDNA.

This CDR3 is built from 14 residues. V shed 1 base and J shed 10 bases, with 14 bases lying between them. Per germline, CDR1 MNHNS and CDR2 SASEGT. As handled by the study authors: By means of reference gene primer amplification, nucleated cell counts were estimated. The repertoire was sequenced with immunoSEQ multiplex PCR; TCRdb's copy has only in-frame clones and lacks some. V and J calls and clone size are those listed in that table; D and trimming were worked out from the DNA. The sample shows about 82,000 clones, 75% to 85% of them seen only once. The receptor's source is a middle-aged woman with active or convalescent COVID-19. The rearrangement uses TRBV6-1 and TRBJ2-1; D might be TRBD1 (6 bases). Sequencing was done on a sample of peripheral blood. CDR3 loop: CASSEGPQGFEQFF. The CDR3 DNA reads TGTGCCAGCAGTGAAGGACCACAGGGTTTCGAGCAGTTCTTC.